This T cell receptor beta chain was captured in a study of blood T cell repertoires in COVID-19. On the study more broadly: The United States, Italy and Spain provided the acute and convalescent COVID-19 samples.

Per the study methods: Amplification of reference gene primers provided the estimated nucleated cell counts. Profiling relied on immunoSEQ multiplex PCR, and the TCRdb table lists in-frame clones only, not all of them. The D gene and trimming were derived from the DNA, and the V and J assignments and clone size from that table. The table has 75,000 to 95,000 clones, 87% seen once. Sequenced input: peripheral blood. The clonotype originates from a human donor in a cohort sampled during active COVID-19.

The CDR3 nucleotides are TGTGCCAGCAGCTCCCGGGGGACAGGGGTTAACGAGCAGTACTTC. It specifies CASSSRGTGVNEQYF. The chain recombines TRBV28 with TRBJ2-7, with 10 bases identical to TRBD1. Unmatched junction bases numbered 10, after V lost 6 bases and J lost 5 bases. The CDR3 runs to 15 residues. Per the germline V gene, CDR1 is MDHEN and CDR2 is SYDVKM.